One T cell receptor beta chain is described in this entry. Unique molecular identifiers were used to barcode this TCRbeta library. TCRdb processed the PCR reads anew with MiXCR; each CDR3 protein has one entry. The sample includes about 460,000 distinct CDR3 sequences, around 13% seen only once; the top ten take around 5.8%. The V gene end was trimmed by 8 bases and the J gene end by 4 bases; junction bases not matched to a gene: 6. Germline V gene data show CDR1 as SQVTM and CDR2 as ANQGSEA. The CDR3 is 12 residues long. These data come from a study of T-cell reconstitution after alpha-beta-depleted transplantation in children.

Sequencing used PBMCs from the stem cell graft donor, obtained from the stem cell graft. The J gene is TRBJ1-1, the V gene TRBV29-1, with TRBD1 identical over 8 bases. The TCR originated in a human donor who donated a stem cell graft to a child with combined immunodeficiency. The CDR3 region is CSTFTGGTEAFF. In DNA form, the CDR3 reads TGCAGCACTTTTACAGGGGGCACTGAAGCTTTCTTT.